These T cell receptor beta chains were read from a single sample in a study of T cells in Graves' hyperthyroidism and ophthalmopathy. TCRdb re-analysed the multiplex PCR reads in MiXCR, keeping a single row per CDR3 protein. The sample has a few hundred thousand distinct CDR3 sequences, roughly 14% seen once. Material for sequencing was blood. These receptors originate from a woman aged 18-29 years with Graves' hyperthyroidism. Both conserved end residues are part of each CDR3. A D gene is named only where the DNA matches it firmly. Clone sizes are given selectively: once, few, many, or a class where the clone is expanded.

once | TRBJ1-4 | TRBV12-3/TRBV12-4 | - | TGTGCCAGCAGTGAGGTTAGGACTGCAACTAATGAAAAACTGTTTTTT | CASSEVRTATNEKLFF
few | TRBJ1-2 | TRBV3-1 | - | TGTGCCAGCAGACAACGAGACGCCATAGCAAACTATGGCTACACCTTC | CASRQRDAIANYGYTF
- | TRBJ1-1 | TRBV7-3 | - | TGTGCCAGCAGCCGTTCTAGGGAGGAGGGCACTGAAGCTTTCTTT | CASSRSREEGTEAFF
many | TRBJ2-5 | TRBV20-1 | - | TGCAGTGCTAGGGACACAGCGGGCCAAGAGACCCAGTACTTC | CSARDTAGQETQYF
few | TRBJ1-1 | TRBV7-9 | TRBD1 | TGTGCCAGCAGTCCCTTAACCTCGACAGGGGGGGACACTGAAGCTTTCTTT | CASSPLTSTGGDTEAFF
- | TRBJ1-2 | TRBV19 | - | TGTGCCAGTAGTATCGCGGGGGCCCATGGCTACACCTTC | CASSIAGAHGYTF
many | TRBJ1-5 | TRBV28 | - | TGTGCCAGCAGTAATGAGGTGGGCAATCAGCCCCAGCATTTT | CASSNEVGNQPQHF
many | TRBJ1-1 | TRBV11-1 | - | TGTGCCAGCAGCTTAGCAAGATACACTGAAGCTTTCTTT | CASSLARYTEAFF
- | TRBJ1-6 | TRBV20-1 | - | TGCAGTGCTCGTCAAGGACGTTTTAATTCACCCCTCCACTTT | CSARQGRFNSPLHF
many | TRBJ1-5 | TRBV28 | - | TGTGCCAGCAGTTTAGGCAGGTGGAATCAGCCCCAGCATTTT | CASSLGRWNQPQHF
many | TRBJ2-1 | TRBV6-1 | TRBD2 | TGTGCCAGCAGGGTAACTAGCGGGAGCTACAATGAGCAGTTCTTC | CASRVTSGSYNEQFF
few | TRBJ2-3 | TRBV20-1 | - | TGCAGTGCTAGTGTTAGCGGACCCTTCACAGATACGCAGTATTTT | CSASVSGPFTDTQYF
many | TRBJ2-2 | TRBV6-6 | TRBD2 | TGTGCCAGCAGTTACAGGGCGGGAGTAACCGGGGAGCTGTTTTTT | CASSYRAGVTGELFF
- | TRBJ1-2 | TRBV9 | TRBD1 | TGTGCCAGCAGCGTAGAACAGGGGACTAACTATGGCTACACCTTC | CASSVEQGTNYGYTF
many | TRBJ2-1 | TRBV11-2 | TRBD2 | TGTGCCAGCAGCTTGTCTCTAGCGGGAGTGGATGAGCAGTTCTTC | CASSLSLAGVDEQFF
- | TRBJ2-5 | TRBV7-2 | TRBD2 | TGTGCCAGCAGCTTAGTTAGCGGGAGCGGGACCCAGTACTTC | CASSLVSGSGTQYF
many | TRBJ1-1 | TRBV30 | - | TGTGCCTGGGTGGGGGACGGTGGGAACACTGAAGCTTTCTTT | CAWVGDGGNTEAFF
many | TRBJ1-2 | TRBV7-9 | - | TGTGCCAGCAGCTCAACCTTATCGAGGGAGAGGAACTATGGCTACACCTTC | CASSSTLSRERNYGYTF
many | TRBJ2-1 | TRBV20-1 | TRBD2 | TGCAGTGCCACTGGAAGGACTAGCGCCGGTCTTGAGCAGTTCTTC | CSATGRTSAGLEQFF
- | TRBJ1-5 | TRBV27 | - | TGTGCCAGCAGTTTATCCACAGGGTCCAATCAGCCCCAGCATTTT | CASSLSTGSNQPQHF
- | TRBJ2-4 | TRBV6-1 | TRBD2 | TGTGCCAGCAGTGGGACTAGCGGGAGTTTAGACATTCAGTACTTC | CASSGTSGSLDIQYF
- | TRBJ2-1 | TRBV20-1 | - | TGCAGTGCTAGTTCGTCCAATGAGCAGTTCTTC | CSASSSNEQFF
- | TRBJ2-1 | TRBV11-2 | - | TGTGCCAGCAGTACAGGGGGGGGAACGCGGGGCCTCTACAATGAGCAGTTCTTC | CASSTGGGTRGLYNEQFF
many | TRBJ1-1 | TRBV6-6 | - | TGTGCCAGCAGTTACTCCCAGCGGGGAGCAAACACTGAAGCTTTCTTT | CASSYSQRGANTEAFF
many | TRBJ1-1 | TRBV12-5 | - | TGTGCTAGTGGTTTGACCTACTCAAACACTGAAGCTTTCTTT | CASGLTYSNTEAFF
- | TRBJ2-4 | TRBV6-1 | - | TGTGCCAGCAGCCAAACAGGGGCAGGAGGGAACATTCAGTACTTC | CASSQTGAGGNIQYF
many | TRBJ2-1 | TRBV2 | - | TGTGCCAGCCCTACAGGGGAGCGGGACAATGAGCAGTTCTTC | CASPTGERDNEQFF
- | TRBJ2-5 | TRBV28 | - | TGTGCCAGCACCCCCCAGGGAAAGGGCTTGGAGACCCAGTACTTC | CASTPQGKGLETQYF